This passage covers 7 T cell receptor beta chains from one sample sequenced in a study of OX40 agonist ivuxolimab in advanced cancers. Sequencing used immunoSEQ multiplex PCR; TCRdb keeps in-frame clones, though not all of them. The sample lists some 95,000 clones, about 91% occurring once. Sequencing was performed on CD4+ or CD8+ T cells sorted from blood, taken in a trial of the OX40 agonist ivuxolimab. The source of these receptors is an adult with an advanced solid tumor such as melanoma, head and neck, liver or kidney cancer.

The V and J genes are TRBV28 and TRBJ2-1; D is uncertain. Germline V CDR1 and CDR2: MDHEN, SYDVKM. The CDR3 is 11 residues long. The V and J ends lost 2 bases and 8 bases respectively, with 4 bases between them. CDR3: CASSLQYEQFF. For the CDR3, the DNA is TGTGCCAGCAGTTTACAGTATGAGCAGTTCTTC.

This chain's CDR3 is CASGTQGDTEAFF. DNA for the CDR3: TGTGCCAGCGGTACGCAGGGAGACACTGAAGCTTTCTTT. The chain is built from TRBV6-1 and TRBJ1-1; D is possibly TRBD1 (5 bases). Trimming pared 8 bases from V and 3 bases from J, leaving 13 bases between. Germline V gives CDR1 MNHNS, CDR2 SASEGT. The length of the CDR3 is 13 residues.

The rearrangement uses TRBV30 and TRBJ1-1; D not certain. Deletions cut 3 bases from V and 3 bases from J, with 8 bases between. Germline CDR1 and CDR2: GTSNPN and SVGIG (reference sequence). The CDR3 is 12 residues long. CDR3 in DNA: TGTGCCTGGAGACAGATACACACTGAAGCTTTCTTT. This translates into CAWRQIHTEAFF.

V usage is TRBV5-1 and J usage is TRBJ2-3; TRBD2 might be the D (6 bases). Germline-derived CDR1 and CDR2 are SGHRS and YFSETQ. The germline V and J ends were trimmed by 7 bases and 4 bases, with 13 bases remaining between them. The CDR3 sequence is 13 residues long. Here the CDR3 reads CASGPGRSDTQYF. The CDR3 DNA is TGCGCCAGCGGGCCAGGGAGGTCAGATACGCAGTATTTT.

The chain's CDR3 is CASSLEGTGINSPLHF. For the CDR3, the DNA is TGTGCCAGCAGCTTAGAGGGGACAGGGATCAATTCACCCCTCCACTTT. This chain uses TRBV7-3 with TRBJ1-6; 9 bases are a match to TRBD1. The CDR3 covers 16 residues. V trimming: 2 bases; J trimming: 7 bases; junction bases outside the gene matches: 6. Germline V gene lookup returns CDR1 SGHTA and CDR2 FQGTGA.

The chain couples TRBV9 to TRBJ2-7, with TRBD2 matching 9 bases. Germline CDR1 is SGDLS and CDR2 is YYNGEE. The CDR3 has 15 amino acids. With 0 bases clipped from V and 1 base from J, the junction kept 2 bases outside the gene matches. CDR3 nucleotides: TGTGCCAGCAGCGTAGCTAGCGGGAAGTCCTACGAGCAGTACTTC. This encodes CASSVASGKSYEQYF.

This clone was counted between two and nine times. This chain links TRBV5-6 with TRBJ2-5, with TRBD2 as a possible D gene (5 bases). CDR3 length equals 14 residues. Germline-derived CDR1 and CDR2 are SGHDT and YYEEEE. V dropped 2 bases and J dropped 1 base, with 9 bases sitting between them. The CDR3 is CASSLAAGQETQYF. The DNA for the CDR3 is TGTGCCAGCAGCTTAGCGGCTGGCCAAGAGACCCAGTACTTC.